This passage covers 27 T cell receptor beta chains from one sample sequenced in a study of CD8 T cells in Susac syndrome. Reverse transcription of roughly 0.45 to 1 ug RNA used random hexamers. TCRdb reanalysed the immunoSEQ multiplex PCR reads using MiXCR and keeps one entry per CDR3 protein. This sample has approximately 100,000 distinct CDR3 sequences, with 85% to 95% found just once. The sample was CD8+ T cells from PBMCs. The receptor set was obtained from a human donor in good health.

The chain is built from TRBV6-5 and TRBJ2-7, with TRBD1 matching over 12 bases. The V segment lost 6 bases and the J segment 7 bases; nucleotides outside the gene matches: 7. Germline V gene lookup returns CDR1 MNHEY and CDR2 SVGAGI. This CDR3 spans 14 amino acids. CDR3 coding DNA: TGTGCCAGCAGCCTGGGACAGGGGGCTGAAGAGCAGTACTTC. Translating it yields CASSLGQGAEEQYF.

This rearrangement joins TRBV14 to TRBJ2-7; TRBD2 aligns across 7 bases. Per the germline V gene, CDR1 is SGHDN and CDR2 is FVKESK. Trimming removed 8 bases from V and 0 bases from J; junction bases left unmatched: 1. The CDR3 has 12 residues. CDR3 loop: CASGGDSYEQYF. The CDR3 DNA reads TGTGCCAGCGGGGGGGACTCCTACGAGCAGTACTTC.

The CDR3 nucleotides are TGTGCCAGCAACGTAGGAGCCAGCTCCTACAATGAGCAGTTCTTC. The encoded protein is CASNVGASSYNEQFF. The chain links TRBV12-3 or TRBV12-4 to TRBJ2-1, with D unclear. There are 15 residues in the CDR3. Trimming stripped 7 bases from V and 0 bases from J, with 13 bases between.

The chain couples TRBV12-3 or TRBV12-4 to TRBJ1-1; TRBD1 might be the D (6 bases). V was clipped by 7 bases and J by 5 bases, with 17 bases between them. There are 14 residues in the CDR3. CDR3 amino acids: CASTDNRAPTEAFF. The CDR3 region has the DNA TGTGCCAGCACGGATAACAGGGCTCCAACTGAAGCTTTCTTT.

The chain is built from TRBV23-1 and TRBJ2-1, with 9 bases lining up with TRBD2. TRBV23-1 is recorded as an ORF, its role being uncertain. Losses at the gene ends were 8 bases for V and 6 bases for J; bases not matched to a gene: 14. The CDR3 totals 16 residues. The CDR3 DNA reads TGCGCCAGCCTCCCCGGCCCGGGACTAGCATCCAATGAGCAGTTCTTC. Translation gives CASLPGPGLASNEQFF.

The V gene is TRBV29-1, the J gene TRBJ2-1; D is possibly TRBD1 (6 bases). In germline, CDR1 is SQVTM, CDR2 ANQGSEA. The CDR3 is made up of 13 amino acids. V was cut by 3 bases and J by 9 bases, with 15 bases left in between. The CDR3 reads CSVEETGFGEQFF. DNA for the CDR3: TGCAGCGTTGAGGAGACAGGTTTTGGTGAGCAGTTCTTC.

The chain uses TRBV30 and TRBJ2-7, with unresolved D. CDR3 length: 12 residues. The V end was cut by 4 bases, the J end by 7 bases, with 14 bases between. The germline V gene encodes CDR1 GTSNPN and CDR2 SVGIG (reference sequence). The CDR3 protein is CAWTGLGKEQYF. In DNA, the CDR3 is TGTGCCTGGACAGGCCTAGGAAAGGAGCAGTACTTC.

This clonotype appeared a single time. This chain uses TRBV7-2 with TRBJ1-1, with TRBD1 identical over 7 bases. Germline V lookup: CDR1 SGHTA, CDR2 FQGNSA. V was clipped by 5 bases and J by 8 bases; unmatched bases: 11. This CDR3 spans 14 amino acids. CDR3 sequence: CASSLGLTGYEAFF. CDR3 nucleotides: TGTGCCAGCAGCCTTGGATTGACAGGGTACGAAGCTTTCTTT. The whole variable domain, remainder taken from reference TRBV7-2 and TRBJ1-1, is GAGVSQSPSNKVTEKGKDVELRCDPISGHTALYWYRQSLGQGLEFLIYFQGNSAPDKSGLPSDRFSAERTGGSVSTLTIQRTQQEDSAVYLCASSLGLTGYEAFFGQGTRLTVV.

The CDR3 reads CSARDWGGSTGELFF. DNA for the CDR3: TGCAGTGCTAGAGACTGGGGCGGTAGCACCGGGGAGCTGTTTTTT. The chain joins TRBV20-1 to TRBJ2-2; the D gene is possibly TRBD1 (5 bases). V was clipped by 0 bases and J by 4 bases, with 12 bases between them. The CDR3 contains 15 residues. In germline, CDR1 is DFQATT, CDR2 SNEGSKA (reference sequence).

This clonotype was seen only once. The genes are TRBV4-3 and TRBJ2-6; no firm D call. This CDR3 comprises 16 residues. From germline, CDR1 is LGHNA and CDR2 YSLEER. V was pared by 0 bases and J by 0 bases, with 6 bases between. The CDR3 DNA sequence: TGCGCCAGCAGCCAAGAGGGCAGCTCTGGGGCCAACGTCCTGACTTTC. It encodes CASSQEGSSGANVLTF.

The chain employs TRBV3-1 and TRBJ2-1; 14 bases map to TRBD2. The CDR3 has 18 residues. V was clipped by 0 bases and J by 7 bases; unmatched bases: 8. Looked up from germline, CDR1 is LGHDT and CDR2 is YNNKEL (reference sequence). CDR3 sequence (DNA): TGTGCCAGCAGCCAAGATAGACTAGCGGGAGGGCAATTGAATGAGCAGTTCTTC. It encodes CASSQDRLAGGQLNEQFF.

CDR3 loop: CSVEAHLAETQYF. Here the CDR3 DNA reads TGCAGCGTTGAGGCTCACCTCGCGGAGACCCAGTACTTC. This rearrangement joins TRBV29-1 to TRBJ2-5; D is ambiguous. CDR1 SQVTM and CDR2 ANQGSEA come from the germline V gene. V was pared by 3 bases and J by 5 bases, with 13 bases between. The CDR3 runs to 13 residues.

The chain is built from TRBV20-1 and TRBJ2-7, with a possible D match to TRBD2 (5 bases). This CDR3 is built from 15 residues. V was clipped by 3 bases and J by 6 bases, with 21 bases between them. In germline, CDR1 is DFQATT, CDR2 SNEGSKA (reference sequence). The CDR3 sequence: CSARALGKAAGEQYF. The CDR3 DNA reads as TGCAGTGCTAGGGCTTTAGGTAAAGCGGCGGGCGAGCAGTACTTC.

The chain recombines TRBV25-1 with TRBJ2-1; TRBD1 agrees at 10 bases. CDR1 MGHDK and CDR2 SYGVNS come from the germline V gene. Unmatched junction bases numbered 3, after V lost 6 bases and J lost 4 bases. This CDR3 spans 14 amino acids. This CDR3 reads CASRGTGVYNEQFF. The DNA for the CDR3 is TGTGCCAGCAGAGGGACAGGGGTTTACAATGAGCAGTTCTTC.

J is TRBJ1-1 and V is TRBV19; D is possibly TRBD1 (5 bases). The CDR3 consists of 15 residues. Germline CDR1 LNHDA, CDR2 SQIVND (reference sequence). Trimming left V 2 bases short and J 7 bases short, with 17 bases between. CDR3 nucleotide sequence: TGTGCCAGTAGTATAATTCCGGGGGTATCCTATGAAGCTTTCTTT. Translation: CASSIIPGVSYEAFF.

The chain is built from TRBV13 and TRBJ2-3; 7 nucleotides agree with TRBD1. Trimming at V came to 5 bases and at J to 4 bases, leaving 9 bases not matched to a gene. From germline, CDR1 is PRHDT and CDR2 FYEKMQ (reference sequence). The CDR3 covers 15 residues. CDR3 sequence: CASSLEEDRADTQYF. CDR3 sequence (DNA): TGTGCCAGCAGCCTCGAAGAAGACAGGGCAGATACGCAGTATTTT.

The V call is TRBV27, the J call TRBJ1-1; D gene ambiguous. CDR3 length: 12 residues. Germline V CDR1 and CDR2: MNHEY, SMNVEV (reference sequence). V lost 8 bases and J 0 bases, leaving 7 bases between the germline ends. The CDR3 coding sequence is TGTGCCAGCGGTTGGATGAACACTGAAGCTTTCTTT. Protein sequence: CASGWMNTEAFF.

In regard to this clonotype: The junction shows a germline mismatch at one end, possibly a read error. The V call is TRBV29-1, the J call TRBJ2-5, with D perhaps matching TRBD1 (6 bases). Germline assignment: CDR1 SQVTM and CDR2 ANQGSEA. The CDR3 covers 10 residues. This chain's CDR3 is CSVEGGTQYF. The CDR3 DNA follows: TGCAGCGTCGAAGGGGGGACCCAGTACTTC. Full variable domain (remainder filled in from reference TRBV29-1 and TRBJ2-5): SAVISQKPSRDICQRGTSLTIQCQVDSQVTMMFWYRQQPGQSLTLIATANQGSEATYESGFVIDKFPISRPNLTFSTLTVSNMSPEDSSIYLCSVEGGTQYFGPGTRLLVL.

V usage is TRBV15 and J usage is TRBJ2-1, with D perhaps TRBD1 (5 bases). Trimming shortened V by 0 bases and J by 9 bases, and 6 bases separated the two germline ends. The germline gives CDR1 LNHNV, CDR2 YYDKDF (reference sequence). The CDR3 is made up of 12 amino acids. CDR3: CATSREGVEQFF. DNA for the CDR3: TGTGCCACCAGCAGAGAAGGGGTTGAGCAGTTCTTC.

V usage is TRBV28 and J usage is TRBJ2-3; the D is unclear. CDR1 and CDR2 from the germline V gene are MDHEN and SYDVKM. V was pared by 1 base and J by 4 bases, with 6 bases between. The CDR3 is 13 amino acids. DNA for the CDR3: TGTGCCAGCAGTTTATTAAGCGCAGATACGCAGTATTTT. Encoded protein: CASSLLSADTQYF. The full variable domain, rest sourced from reference TRBV28 and TRBJ2-3, is DVKVTQSSRYLVKRTGEKVFLECVQDMDHENMFWYRQDPGLGLRLIYFSYDVKMKEKGDIPEGYSVSREKKERFSLILESASTNQTSMYLCASSLLSADTQYFGPGTRLTVL.

The chain joins TRBV19 to TRBJ2-7; 8 nucleotides line up with TRBD1. CDR3 size: 14 residues. V was clipped by 5 bases and J by 2 bases; unmatched bases: 5. Germline CDR1 and CDR2: LNHDA and SQIVND (reference sequence). The CDR3 nucleotides read TGTGCCAGTAGTGCAGGGGGCTCGGCCTACGAGCAGTACTTC. This codes for CASSAGGSAYEQYF.

The rearrangement uses TRBV12-3 or TRBV12-4 and TRBJ1-2; D is undetermined. Trimming took 2 bases from V and 8 from J, leaving 9 bases between them. This CDR3 contains 12 residues. In nucleotides, the CDR3 is TGTGCCAGCAGTTTAAGGGCAGGCGGCTACACCTTC. Its translation: CASSLRAGGYTF.

This clonotype was detected only once. The chain carries TRBV3-1 and TRBJ1-2; no clear D gene. Germline V lookup: CDR1 LGHDT, CDR2 YNNKEL (reference sequence). V lost 4 bases and J lost 2, with 11 bases in between. The CDR3 has 14 residues. This chain's CDR3 is CASSPADGNYGYTF. As DNA, the CDR3 is TGTGCCAGCAGCCCCGCGGACGGGAACTATGGCTACACCTTC.

The chain couples TRBV5-6 to TRBJ2-7, with D tentatively TRBD1 (5 bases). V was shortened by 0 bases and J by 2 bases, with 12 bases between the two germline ends. CDR1 is SGHDT, CDR2 YYEEEE, per germline. The CDR3 length is 15 residues. Here the CDR3 reads CASSLGGPSTYEQYF. The CDR3 nucleotides read TGTGCCAGCAGCTTGGGGGGCCCATCCACCTACGAGCAGTACTTC.

The chain joins TRBV6-5 to TRBJ2-6; D ambiguous. Per the germline V gene, CDR1 is MNHEY and CDR2 is SVGAGI. Trimming shortened V by 0 bases and J by 1 base, and 7 bases separated the two germline ends. The CDR3 contains 16 residues. This chain's CDR3 is CASSYSWGSGANVLTF. As DNA, the CDR3 is TGTGCCAGCAGTTACTCTTGGGGTTCTGGGGCCAACGTCCTGACTTTC.

V usage is TRBV29-1 and J usage is TRBJ1-2; D uncertain. Germline CDR1 reads SQVTM; CDR2 reads ANQGSEA. The length of the CDR3 is 12 residues. The V gene lost 7 bases and the J gene lost 0 bases, with 9 bases spanning the gap. The CDR3: CSAGGANYGYTF. DNA for the CDR3: TGCAGCGCCGGTGGTGCTAACTATGGCTACACCTTC.

The chain joins TRBV6-2 or TRBV6-3 to TRBJ1-1; D is unresolved. The V gene lost 6 bases and the J gene lost 5 bases, with 10 bases spanning the gap. Germline lookup yields CDR1 MNHEY and CDR2 SVGEGT. CDR3 length equals 12 residues. The CDR3, as DNA: TGTGCCAGCAGCCGGAGGGCGACTGAAGCTTTCTTT. This gives the protein CASSRRATEAFF.